Below, one T cell receptor beta chain is given with its context. The data are from a study of chronic HIV infection and antiretroviral therapy. Unmatched junction bases numbered 7, after V lost 2 bases and J lost 4 bases. This CDR3 contains 15 residues. Per germline, CDR1 SQVTM and CDR2 ANQGSEA. TCRdb re-called the 5' RACE reads through MiXCR, storing one row per CDR3 protein. The data contain 40,000 to 50,000 distinct CDR3 sequences, 15% to 20% of them singletons. Sequencing was carried out using peripheral blood. The chain combines TRBV29-1 with TRBJ2-5; 10 nucleotides match TRBD2. This TCR derives from an adult who had HIV and had not received antiretroviral therapy, or was an uninfected healthy control (not recorded which). CDR3 sequence reads: CSVELLAGALETQYF. CDR3 nucleotide sequence: TGCAGCGTTGAACTGCTAGCGGGGGCCCTAGAGACCCAGTACTTC. The full variable domain, in which reference TRBV29-1 and TRBJ2-5 provide the parts outside the CDR3, is SAVISQKPSRDICQRGTSLTIQCQVDSQVTMMFWYRQQPGQSLTLIATANQGSEATYESGFVIDKFPISRPNLTFSTLTVSNMSPEDSSIYLCSVELLAGALETQYFGPGTRLLVL.